What follows are 27 T cell receptor beta chains derived from one specimen sequenced in a study of blood T cell repertoires in COVID-19. Only in-frame clones appear in the TCRdb table, and some are missing; sequencing was by immunoSEQ multiplex PCR. The sample includes tens of thousands of clones, 82% of them seen just once. Specimen: peripheral blood. Source of these receptors: a human donor in a cohort sampled during active COVID-19.

V usage is TRBV6-5 and J usage is TRBJ2-7; D is possibly TRBD2 (6 bases). This CDR3 region has 15 residues. Germline V lookup: CDR1 MNHEY, CDR2 SVGAGI. Trimming took 2 bases from V and 6 from J, leaving 17 bases between them. CDR3 sequence reads: CASSYGTGTSGEQYF. CDR3 DNA: TGTGCCAGCAGTTACGGGACTGGTACATCAGGCGAGCAGTACTTC.

The CDR3 region has the DNA TGTGCCAGCTCACCTCTGGGAGGCAACGAGCAGTACTTC. Residues: CASSPLGGNEQYF. The rearrangement uses TRBV18 and TRBJ2-7; maybe TRBD2 (6 bases). CDR3 length: 13 amino acids. The germline V gene has CDR1 KGHSH and CDR2 LQKENI. Trimming shortened V by 3 bases and J by 5 bases, and 11 bases separated the two germline ends.

The rearrangement joins TRBV7-6 to TRBJ2-2; TRBD1 agrees at 8 bases. The CDR3 has 12 residues. Germline V gives CDR1 SGHVS, CDR2 FNYEAQ. V dropped 5 bases and J dropped 10; count of bases not matched to a gene: 3. CDR3 region: CASSGGQAELFF. In DNA, the CDR3 is TGTGCCAGCAGCGGGGGACAGGCGGAGCTGTTTTTT.

The chain carries TRBV7-9 and TRBJ1-5; TRBD1 agrees at 7 bases. Germline-derived CDR1 and CDR2 are SEHNR and FQNEAQ (reference sequence). J gave up 6 bases and V 5 bases, and 7 bases lay outside the gene matches. The CDR3 is 14 amino acids. In DNA form, the CDR3 reads TGTGCCAGCAGCCCCGGGGCAGGGGGTCAGCCCCAGCATTTT. It codes for CASSPGAGGQPQHF.

The V gene is TRBV24-1, the J gene TRBJ2-1, with 8 bases fitting TRBD1. After removal of 3 bases from V and 7 bases from J, the junction contained 7 bases not matched to a gene. Germline CDR1 KGHDR, CDR2 SFDVKD. The CDR3 is 15 residues long. CDR3 nucleotides: TGTGCCACCAGTGATCCCCGACAGGGGTGGAATGAGCAGTTCTTC. Its translation is CATSDPRQGWNEQFF.

This chain uses TRBV5-5 with TRBJ2-6; D call uncertain. Per the germline V gene, CDR1 is SGHKS and CDR2 is YYEKEE (reference sequence). The length of the CDR3 is 17 residues. The V end lost 1 base, the J end lost 0 bases, and 11 bases lay between the germline ends. CDR3 DNA sequence: TGTGCCAGCAGCTTGTCTGACACCGCCTCTGGGGCCAACGTCCTGACTTTC. It yields the protein CASSLSDTASGANVLTF.

The CDR3: CASSVASRGDGSPLHF. CDR3 nucleotides: TGTGCCAGCAGCGTAGCATCCAGGGGGGACGGTTCACCCCTCCACTTT. This chain connects TRBV9 to TRBJ1-6; 7 bases align to TRBD1. From germline, CDR1 is SGDLS and CDR2 YYNGEE. V was pared by 0 bases and J by 9 bases, with 9 bases of the junction left unmatched. The CDR3 consists of 16 residues.

Note on this clone: Other DNA sequences in the sample encode the same CDR3. The chain joins TRBV3-1 (or the pseudogene TRBV3-2) to TRBJ2-5; maybe TRBD1 (7 bases). Trimming took 0 bases from V and 5 from J, leaving 10 bases between them. This CDR3 is 14 amino acids long. CDR1 and CDR2 from the germline V gene are LGHDT and YNNKEL (reference sequence). CDR3 sequence (DNA): TGTGCCAGCAGCCAAGATTCAGGGGGGGAGACCCAGTACTTC. Translating gives CASSQDSGGETQYF.

This clone was seen once. The chain employs TRBV5-1 and TRBJ1-3; 7 bases are shared with TRBD1. The CDR3 covers 14 residues. V lost 4 bases to trimming and J lost 4 bases; unmatched junction nucleotides: 5. The germline V gene has CDR1 SGHRS and CDR2 YFSETQ. The CDR3 DNA reads TGCGCCAGCAGCGGTGGGACAGTCGGAAACACCATATATTTT. Translation gives CASSGGTVGNTIYF.

The CDR3 DNA sequence: TGTGCCAGCAGTGAGGACAGGGTTACTGAAGCTTTCTTT. Encoded protein: CASSEDRVTEAFF. The gene calls are TRBV2 and TRBJ1-1; 8 positions agree with TRBD1. Germline trimming cut 3 bases from V and 5 bases from J; bases unmatched to any gene: 2. In germline, CDR1 is SNHLY, CDR2 FYNNEI. The CDR3 consists of 13 residues.

The chain uses TRBV25-1 and TRBJ2-2, with a possible D match to TRBD1 (6 bases). The CDR3 contains 14 residues. Germline CDR1 reads MGHDK; CDR2 reads SYGVNS. Trimming left V 6 bases short and J 1 base short, with 9 bases between. CDR3: CASSLTGNTGELFF. The CDR3 DNA reads TGTGCCAGCAGCCTGACAGGGAACACCGGGGAGCTGTTTTTT.

The V and J genes are TRBV19 and TRBJ1-2; no definite D call. Per the germline V gene, CDR1 is LNHDA and CDR2 is SQIVND (reference sequence). This CDR3 comprises 11 residues. Deletions cut 1 base from V and 7 bases from J, with 4 bases between. In DNA, the CDR3 is TGTGCCAGTAGTATAGGCGCTGGCTACACCTTC. It yields the protein CASSIGAGYTF.

The gene calls are TRBV19 and TRBJ2-1; 7 bases are a match to TRBD1. The CDR3 loop spans 14 amino acids. Losses at the gene ends were 10 bases for V and 4 bases for J; bases not matched to a gene: 10. Per the germline V gene, CDR1 is LNHDA and CDR2 is SQIVND (reference sequence). CDR3 residues: CATRDRVSYNEQFF. CDR3 DNA: TGTGCCACCCGAGACAGGGTCTCATACAATGAGCAGTTCTTC.

CDR3 protein: CASSPRGTQYF. The DNA of the CDR3 is TGTGCCAGCTCACCCCGGGGGACCCAGTACTTC. This sequence joins TRBV18 and TRBJ2-5, with a tentative D call TRBD2 (5 bases). CDR1 KGHSH and CDR2 LQKENI come from the germline V gene. Trimming cost V 3 bases and J 7 bases, with 6 bases left between them. The CDR3 has 11 residues. Together with reference TRBV18 and TRBJ2-5, the CDR3 gives the full variable domain: NAGVMQNPRHLVRRRGQEARLRCSPMKGHSHVYWYRQLPEEGLKFMVYLQKENIIDESGMPKERFSAEFPKEGPSILRIQQVVRGDSAAYFCASSPRGTQYFGPGTRLLVL.

The chain employs TRBV5-1 and TRBJ2-7; weak D call: TRBD2 (5 bases). The CDR3 has 13 amino acids. Germline loops: CDR1 SGHRS, CDR2 YFSETQ. Deletions cut 0 bases from V and 2 bases from J, with 6 bases between. CDR3 nucleotide sequence: TGCGCCAGCAGCTTGGCTAGCACCTACGAGCAGTACTTC. As protein: CASSLASTYEQYF.

V is TRBV2 and J is TRBJ2-1; weak D call: TRBD2 (6 bases). CDR1 and CDR2 from the germline V gene are SNHLY and FYNNEI. V lost 6 bases and J 3 bases, leaving 15 bases between the germline ends. The CDR3 has 15 amino acids. CDR3 in amino acids: CASRPDGGVYNEQFF. The DNA of the CDR3 is TGTGCCAGCAGGCCCGACGGGGGAGTCTACAATGAGCAGTTCTTC.

The chain is built from TRBV12-3 or TRBV12-4 and TRBJ1-4, with D hard to call. The ends were cut back, 7 bases at V and 6 bases at J, with 12 bases in the middle. The CDR3 contains 13 residues. The CDR3 spells CASNQDTYEKLFF. The CDR3 DNA reads TGTGCCAGCAATCAGGATACCTATGAAAAACTGTTTTTT.

The chain combines TRBV7-8 with TRBJ2-7, with D unclear. V was pared by 2 bases and J by 0 bases, with 11 bases between. Germline V gene sequence: CDR1 SGHVS, CDR2 FQNEAQ. The CDR3 has 15 residues. In DNA form, the CDR3 reads TGTGCCAGCAGCTTACTGGGCCCCAGCTCCTACGAGCAGTACTTC. It translates to CASSLLGPSSYEQYF.

The V gene is TRBV19, the J gene TRBJ1-5; no clear D. Germline CDR1 and CDR2: LNHDA and SQIVND (reference sequence). Deletions cut 5 bases from V and 8 bases from J, with 22 bases between. This CDR3 has 16 amino acids. The CDR3 DNA reads as TGTGCCAGTAGTCTCCGAAAAAGCCCCATGGTAAAGCCCCAGCATTTT. This sequence encodes CASSLRKSPMVKPQHF.

The gene calls are TRBV5-6 and TRBJ1-2; tentative D call: TRBD1 (5 bases). The CDR3 totals 12 residues. The V end was cut by 2 bases, the J end by 5 bases, with 7 bases between. CDR1 is SGHDT and CDR2 is YYEEEE in the germline V gene. CDR3 sequence (DNA): TGTGCCAGCAGCTTCAGGGTTTATGGCTACACCTTC. Amino acids: CASSFRVYGYTF.

The V gene is TRBV6-6, the J gene TRBJ1-2; D perhaps matches TRBD1 (6 bases). This CDR3 has 14 amino acids. Germline CDR1 and CDR2: MNHNY and SVGAGI (reference sequence). V was pared by 7 bases and J by 1 base, with 13 bases between. In DNA form, the CDR3 reads TGTGCCAGCAACCAGAGGGGGAGTAACTATGGCTACACCTTC. Translated: CASNQRGSNYGYTF.

This clone was seen once. The V and J genes are TRBV6-5 and TRBJ2-1; 13 positions match TRBD2. The germline V gene encodes CDR1 MNHEY and CDR2 SVGAGI. The CDR3 is made up of 15 amino acids. V shed 6 bases and J 5 bases; nucleotides not matched to a gene: 4. CDR3: CASSLTSGGDNEQFF. The CDR3 DNA is TGTGCCAGCAGCCTAACTAGCGGGGGGGACAATGAGCAGTTCTTC.

The chain links TRBV5-1 to TRBJ1-1; D unresolved. This CDR3 is built from 15 residues. Per germline, CDR1 SGHRS and CDR2 YFSETQ. Deletions cut 0 bases from V and 4 bases from J, with 13 bases between. The CDR3 sequence is CASSLDPGRVTEAFF. CDR3 in DNA: TGCGCCAGCAGCTTGGATCCGGGGAGGGTCACTGAAGCTTTCTTT.

This rearrangement joins TRBV7-9 to TRBJ1-5; D unresolved. CDR1 is SEHNR, CDR2 FQNEAQ, per germline (reference sequence). Trimming removed 5 bases from V and 6 bases from J, with 14 bases in between. The CDR3 has 14 residues. Here the CDR3 reads CASSPPPAVQPQHF. For the CDR3, the DNA is TGTGCCAGCAGCCCCCCGCCGGCGGTTCAGCCCCAGCATTTT. The complete variable domain, with remaining parts taken from reference TRBV7-9 and TRBJ1-5, reads DTGVSQNPRHKITKRGQNVTFRCDPISEHNRLYWYRQTLGQGPEFLTYFQNEAQLEKSRLLSDRFSAERPKGSFSTLEIQRTEQGDSAMYLCASSPPPAVQPQHFGDGTRLSIL.

V and J are TRBV2 and TRBJ2-3; TRBD2 is a possible D gene (6 bases). Germline V CDR1 and CDR2: SNHLY, FYNNEI. Trimming stripped 0 bases from V and 2 bases from J, with 9 bases between. The CDR3 loop spans 15 amino acids. In nucleotides, the CDR3 is TGTGCCAGCAGTGAAGCGGGGGGAGACACAGATACGCAGTATTTT. It codes for CASSEAGGDTDTQYF.

The J gene is TRBJ2-7, the V gene TRBV7-3; 12 nucleotides agree with TRBD2. Trimming took 5 bases from V and 2 from J; bases not matched to a gene: 7. Germline V lookup: CDR1 SGHTA, CDR2 FQGTGA. The CDR3 length is 16 residues. The CDR3 nucleotides read TGTGCCAGCAGCCCGCGGACTAGCGGGGCCCCCTACGAGCAGTACTTC. Its protein product is CASSPRTSGAPYEQYF.

This rearrangement joins TRBV19 to TRBJ1-1; 8 bases map to TRBD1. CDR1 LNHDA and CDR2 SQIVND come from the germline V gene (reference sequence). Unmatched junction bases numbered 3, after V lost 6 bases and J lost 0 bases. This CDR3 comprises 14 residues. The CDR3, as DNA: TGTGCCAGTAGGAGGACAGGGTTGAACACTGAAGCTTTCTTT. It specifies CASRRTGLNTEAFF. Full variable domain (missing parts from reference TRBV19 and TRBJ1-1): DGGITQSPKYLFRKEGQNVTLSCEQNLNHDAMYWYRQDPGQGLRLIYYSQIVNDFQKGDIAEGYSVSREKKESFPLTVTSAQKNPTAFYLCASRRTGLNTEAFFGQGTRLTVV.